One T cell receptor beta chain is described in this entry. The antigen is undetermined. This entry is derived from a study of Ad26.COV2.S vaccination and SARS-CoV-2 variants. Overall study context: A COV1001 Ad26.COV2.S trial-arm participant provided the sample.

There are 18 residues in the CDR3. V was cut by 0 bases and J by 0 bases, with 12 bases left in between. Germline V gene data show CDR1 as SGHTA and CDR2 as FQGNSA. The treatment is: over 15 received Ad26.COV2.S at low or high dose, single or two shots; about five received placebo; per-sample allocation not given. Sampling happened 63 days after the first vaccine or placebo injection. As its vector, the vaccine had Ad26, which expressed Wuhan-strain SARS-CoV-2 spike. Study results and caveats: In TCR breadth and depth analyses, total T cell responses may have been underestimated.

Using immunoSEQ multiplex PCR, the repertoire was profiled, and TCRdb retains in-frame clones only, with some absent. This sample has 440,000 or so clones, with 89% found just once. Sequenced here: peripheral blood, sampled in a trial of Ad26.COV2.S vaccine versus placebo. The rearrangement uses TRBV7-2 and TRBJ1-6, with D maybe TRBD1 (5 bases). This clonotype was obtained from a person aged 18-65 years who received the Ad26.COV2.S COVID-19 vaccine or a placebo. The CDR3 nucleotides read TGTGCCAGCAGCTTAGCGCCGACAGAAAGCTCCTATAATTCACCCCTCCACTTT. As protein: CASSLAPTESSYNSPLHF.